What follows are 25 T cell receptor beta chains derived from one specimen sequenced in a study of Graves' ophthalmopathy and Graves' hyperthyroidism. From RNA, the CDR3 regions of TCR beta chains were amplified and sequenced. Investigators did first-round RT-PCR with HTBI primers, then second-round multiplex PCR. TCRdb reanalysed the multiplex PCR reads using MiXCR and keeps one entry per CDR3 protein. This sample yields about 600,000 distinct CDR3 sequences, of which about 35% are seen a single time; 4% to 5% belongs to the top ten. The sample consisted of peripheral blood or thyroid tissue (not recorded which). The origin of the receptors is an adult man with Graves' hyperthyroidism.

This clonotype has a count of ten or more. The chain employs TRBV5-1 and TRBJ1-2, with 9 bases that match TRBD1. The CDR3 loop spans 16 amino acids. J gave up 8 bases and V 4 bases, and 15 bases lay outside the gene matches. The germline V gene has CDR1 SGHRS and CDR2 YFSETQ. The CDR3 reads CASSLENRGQGGGYTF. For the CDR3, the DNA is TGCGCCAGCAGCCTAGAAAACAGGGGGCAAGGAGGAGGCTACACCTTC.

The sample holds many counts of this clonotype. The J gene is TRBJ2-2, the V gene TRBV5-1; 9 bases align to TRBD1. CDR1 SGHRS and CDR2 YFSETQ come from the germline V gene. With 0 bases clipped from V and 5 bases from J, the junction kept 2 bases outside the gene matches. CDR3 length equals 15 residues. Written as DNA, the CDR3 is TGCGCCAGCAGCTTGGAACAGGGGGCTACCGGGGAGCTGTTTTTT. Amino acids: CASSLEQGATGELFF.

This clonotype appeared a few times. The chain has TRBV6-1 and TRBJ1-3; the D is unclear. V lost 5 bases and J lost 1, with 15 bases in between. CDR1 is MNHNS and CDR2 is SASEGT in the germline V gene. This CDR3 comprises 16 residues. CDR3 loop: CASSQKGRASGNTIYF. The CDR3 DNA follows: TGTGCCAGCAGTCAAAAAGGACGGGCATCTGGAAACACCATATATTTT.

This clonotype appeared a few times. This sequence joins TRBV14 and TRBJ1-5, with 10 nucleotides matching TRBD1. The CDR3 consists of 19 residues. The V gene's germline CDR1 is SGHDN and CDR2 FVKESK. J lost 0 bases, V lost 4 bases, and 12 bases had no gene match. The chain's CDR3 is CASSRGDRGRGNSNQPQHF. The CDR3 DNA reads TGTGCCAGCAGCCGAGGGGACAGGGGTCGGGGTAATAGCAATCAGCCCCAGCATTTT. Looking up the rest from reference TRBV14 and TRBJ1-5 gives the full variable domain: EAGVTQFPSHSVIEKGQTVTLRCDPISGHDNLYWYRRVMGKEIKFLLHFVKESKQDESGMPNNRFLAERTGGTYSTLKVQPAELEDSGVYFCASSRGDRGRGNSNQPQHFGDGTRLSIL.

This clonotype was found once. The CDR3 DNA follows: TGCGCCAGCAGTGAGACTAGCGGGAGATGGATAGAGACCCAGTACTTC. This encodes CASSETSGRWIETQYF. The chain is built from TRBV10-2 and TRBJ2-5; 11 bases align to TRBD2. Unmatched junction bases numbered 6, after V lost 2 bases and J lost 4 bases. The germline V gene encodes CDR1 WSHSY and CDR2 SAAADI. This CDR3 has 16 amino acids.

In this sample, this clonotype turned up a few times. A much larger clone lies a single base off, so this may be a read error. The chain recombines TRBV6-4 with TRBJ1-5, with 8 bases fitting TRBD1. This CDR3 contains 14 residues. Germline lookup yields CDR1 MRHNA and CDR2 SNTAGT. The J segment lost 2 bases and the V segment lost 8 bases, leaving 5 bases of the junction unmatched. CDR3 in amino acids: CASEDRVGNQPQHF. Written as DNA, the CDR3 is TGTGCCAGCGAGGACAGGGTTGGCAATCAGCCCCAGCATTTT.

A note on this clonotype: A much bigger clone sits one base away, suggesting this may be a read error. Without the conserved terminal phenylalanine or tryptophan, this CDR3 likely stems from a read error. This chain connects TRBV7-8 to TRBJ2-7, with TRBD1 identical over 7 bases. V lost 5 bases and J lost 3; bases outside the gene matches: 4. CDR1 is SGHVS, CDR2 FQNEAQ, per germline. The CDR3 is 13 amino acids. CDR3 coding DNA: TGTGCCAGCAGCCAGGGACAGCTCTACGAGCAGTACCTC. Its protein product is CASSQGQLYEQYL.

Comment on this clonotype: A much larger clone lies a single base off, so this may be a read error. The genes are TRBV20-1 and TRBJ2-5; possible D gene TRBD2, 5 bases. Germline CDR1 reads DFQATT; CDR2 reads SNEGSKA (reference sequence). There are 13 residues in the CDR3. CDR3 protein: CSVSVTVQQTQYF. DNA of the CDR3: TGCAGTGTTAGCGTCACAGTCCAACAGACCCAGTACTTC.

The chain carries TRBV24-1 and TRBJ2-7; weak D call: TRBD1 (5 bases). Trimming stripped 5 bases from V and 3 bases from J, with 10 bases between. CDR1 and CDR2 from the germline V gene are KGHDR and SFDVKD. This CDR3 region has 13 residues. CDR3 nucleotides: TGTGCCACCAGTGGGACACTTATCTACGAGCAGTACTTC. This encodes CATSGTLIYEQYF.

This clonotype occurred many times. The V and J genes are TRBV5-6 and TRBJ1-2, with 9 bases that match TRBD1. Looked up from germline, CDR1 is SGHDT and CDR2 is YYEEEE. The ends lost 4 bases at V and 4 bases at J; junction bases unmatched: 8. The CDR3 length is 15 residues. CDR3 amino acids: CASSPDRGILYGYTF. The CDR3 nucleotides are TGTGCCAGCAGCCCTGACAGGGGGATTCTCTATGGCTACACCTTC.

This clonotype was detected many times. The V gene is TRBV7-9, the J gene TRBJ1-4, with 9 bases lining up with TRBD1. There are 14 residues in the CDR3. V shed 5 bases, J shed 5 bases, and the junction held 3 bases outside the gene matches. Germline values: CDR1 SEHNR, CDR2 FQNEAQ (reference sequence). This chain's CDR3 is CASSKTGGNEKLFF. The CDR3 DNA sequence: TGTGCCAGCAGCAAGACAGGGGGGAATGAAAAACTGTTTTTT.

V usage is TRBV27 and J usage is TRBJ1-5; a weak D match, TRBD1 (6 bases). Trimming took off 3 bases at V and 11 bases at J, with 11 bases between the two ends. The CDR3 totals 12 residues. Germline CDR1 reads MNHEY; CDR2 reads SMNVEV (reference sequence). The DNA for the CDR3 is TGTGCCAGCAGTTTTGGTACAGGGACCCAGCATTTT. Its translation is CASSFGTGTQHF.

This clonotype was counted a single time. The J gene is TRBJ2-7, the V gene TRBV7-9; 7 bases map to TRBD1. J lost 5 bases, V lost 3 bases, and 7 bases had no gene match. CDR3 length equals 14 residues. CDR1 is SEHNR and CDR2 is FQNEAQ in the germline V gene (reference sequence). CDR3 in amino acids: CASSFTTGSNEQYF. For the CDR3, the DNA is TGTGCCAGCAGCTTCACGACAGGGAGCAACGAGCAGTACTTC.

This clonotype was detected only a few times. V is TRBV10-3 and J is TRBJ2-3; D remains ambiguous. V gave up 3 bases and J gave up 0 bases, with 4 bases separating them. Per the germline V gene, CDR1 is ENHRY and CDR2 is SYGVKD. The CDR3 loop spans 13 amino acids. The CDR3 here is CAISDPSTDTQYF. In DNA, the CDR3 is TGTGCCATCAGTGACCCGAGCACAGATACGCAGTATTTT.

This sequence joins TRBV5-1 and TRBJ1-2, with TRBD1 identical over 9 bases. This CDR3 is built from 13 residues. Trimming took 2 bases from V and 11 from J; bases not matched to a gene: 7. Germline CDR1 reads SGHRS; CDR2 reads YFSETQ. The CDR3 nucleotides are TGCGCCAGCAGCTTCTTTACAGGGGGCCCTTACACCTTC. It is translated as CASSFFTGGPYTF.

This clonotype was observed many times. This chain links TRBV9 with TRBJ1-2; D remains ambiguous. The CDR3 length is 12 residues. Trimming stripped 3 bases from V and 4 bases from J, with 7 bases between. CDR1 is SGDLS, CDR2 YYNGEE, per germline. The CDR3 region has the DNA TGTGCCAGCAGCGCCCGCCCCTATGGCTACACCTTC. It codes for CASSARPYGYTF.

This clonotype showed up many times. V is TRBV10-2 and J is TRBJ2-5; D might be TRBD2 (6 bases). The V gene's germline CDR1 is WSHSY and CDR2 SAAADI. The CDR3 is 16 residues long. Deletions cut 0 bases from V and 5 bases from J, with 16 bases between. CDR3 sequence reads: CASSESMEGMRETQYF. For the CDR3, the DNA is TGCGCCAGCAGTGAGTCCATGGAGGGGATGCGGGAGACCCAGTACTTC.

Ten or more counts support this clonotype. The V gene is TRBV2, the J gene TRBJ1-6; D unclear. Germline loops: CDR1 SNHLY, CDR2 FYNNEI. The CDR3 totals 13 residues. Trimming shortened V by 8 bases and J by 9 bases, and 14 bases separated the two germline ends. CDR3 bases: TGTGCCAGCGAGTCGAGAGGTGGTTCACCCCTCCACTTT. Its translation: CASESRGGSPLHF.

Remarks on this clonotype: A much larger clone sits a single nucleotide away, making a read error possible. The chain couples TRBV12-3 or TRBV12-4 to TRBJ1-2; 7 bases agree with TRBD1. The CDR3 is 13 amino acids. The CDR3, as DNA: TGTGCCGGCAGTACAGGGGCACTCTATGGCTACACCTTC. It is translated as CAGSTGALYGYTF.

The rearrangement joins TRBV29-1 to TRBJ2-5; 9 bases are a match to TRBD1. This CDR3 spans 15 amino acids. Germline trimming cut 4 bases from V and 5 bases from J; bases unmatched to any gene: 11. Germline V gene sequence: CDR1 SQVTM, CDR2 ANQGSEA. The CDR3: CSVGGATGGSETQYF. For the CDR3, the DNA is TGCAGCGTTGGGGGGGCGACAGGGGGTTCCGAGACCCAGTACTTC.

This clonotype was seen repeatedly, ten times or more. The chain is built from TRBV9 and TRBJ1-1, with D possibly matching TRBD1 (5 bases). The germline V gene has CDR1 SGDLS and CDR2 YYNGEE. V was pared by 0 bases and J by 1 base, with 13 bases between. This CDR3 has 16 residues. DNA for the CDR3: TGTGCCAGCAGCGTAGGTGTTGGACAACCGAACACTGAAGCTTTCTTT. It codes for CASSVGVGQPNTEAFF.

The chain recombines TRBV12-3 or TRBV12-4 with TRBJ2-1; D is unclear. The CDR3 contains 13 residues. V was trimmed by 7 bases and J by 2 bases, leaving 9 bases between them. In DNA form, the CDR3 reads TGTGCCAGCAATGGCCAGACCTACAATGAGCAGTTCTTC. Protein: CASNGQTYNEQFF.

Of note for this clonotype: A much larger clonotype is one base distant, so this may be a read error. The gene calls are TRBV9 and TRBJ2-5; 7 bases match TRBD1. The CDR3 covers 14 residues. Trimming cost V 6 bases and J 5 bases; bases outside gene matches: 10. Germline lookup yields CDR1 SGDLS and CDR2 YYNGEE. CDR3: CASTSGQVGETQYF. Here the CDR3 DNA reads TGTGCCAGCACCTCAGGACAGGTTGGGGAGACCCAGTACTTC.

This clonotype was observed a few times. The V call is TRBV2, the J call TRBJ2-6, with 9 bases identical to TRBD1. In germline, CDR1 is SNHLY, CDR2 FYNNEI. The CDR3 runs 17 residues. The ends lost 6 bases at V and 1 base at J; junction bases unmatched: 7. DNA for the CDR3: TGTGCCAGCAGAACCGGGACAGGGCATTCTGGGGCCAACGTCCTGACTTTC. Its translation: CASRTGTGHSGANVLTF.

At least ten counts were recorded for this clonotype. This sequence joins TRBV6-1 and TRBJ1-6, with D unclear. This CDR3 comprises 14 residues. The germline V gene has CDR1 MNHNS and CDR2 SASEGT. Between the trimmed V and J ends, which lost 2 bases and 0 bases, there was a span of 2 bases. CDR3 DNA sequence: TGTGCCAGCAGTGAAAACTCCTATAATTCACCCCTCCACTTT. As protein: CASSENSYNSPLHF.